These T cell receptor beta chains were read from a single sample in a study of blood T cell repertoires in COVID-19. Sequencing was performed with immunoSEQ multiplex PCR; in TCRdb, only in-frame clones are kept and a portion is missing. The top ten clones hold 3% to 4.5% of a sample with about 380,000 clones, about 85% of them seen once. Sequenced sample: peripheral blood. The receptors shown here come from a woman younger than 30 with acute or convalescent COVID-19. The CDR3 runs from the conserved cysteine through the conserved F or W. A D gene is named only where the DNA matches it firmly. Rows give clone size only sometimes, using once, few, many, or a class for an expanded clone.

CAIKDTNTGELFF	TGTGCCATCAAGGACACTAACACCGGGGAGCTGTTTTTT	TRBJ2-2	-	TRBV10-3	-
CASSYFSDTDTQYF	TGTGCCAGCAGCTACTTTAGCGACACAGATACGCAGTATTTT	TRBJ2-3	-	TRBV13	once
CASSLAGDNQPQHF	TGTGCCAGCAGCTTAGCAGGGGACAATCAGCCCCAGCATTTT	TRBJ1-5	-	TRBV7-9	-
CASSLGRGGQPQHF	TGTGCCAGCAGCTTGGGAAGGGGAGGGCAGCCCCAGCATTTT	TRBJ1-5	-	TRBV5-6	-
CSVDRQFF	TGCAGCGTTGATCGGCAGTTCTTC	TRBJ2-1	-	TRBV29-1	once
CASSQDETGNYGYTF	TGCGCCAGCAGCCAAGATGAAACAGGCAACTATGGCTACACCTTC	TRBJ1-2	-	TRBV4-1	-
CASSFAGTGALEQYF	TGCGCCAGCAGCTTCGCCGGGACAGGCGCGTTGGAGCAGTACTTC	TRBJ2-7	TRBD1	TRBV5-1	-
CASVGLYGYTF	TGTGCCAGCGTGGGGCTCTATGGCTACACCTTC	TRBJ1-2	-	TRBV27	few
CASGTDLEDEQYF	TGCGCCAGCGGGACTGATTTAGAGGACGAGCAGTACTTC	TRBJ2-7	-	TRBV5-1	-
CASSSQGFLNYGYTF	TGCGCCAGCAGCTCACAGGGCTTCCTTAACTATGGCTACACCTTC	TRBJ1-2	-	TRBV5-1	-
CASSWASNQPQHF	TGTGCCAGTAGTTGGGCAAGCAATCAGCCCCAGCATTTT	TRBJ1-5	-	TRBV19	-
CASSLVPSGAGIKVGELFF	TGTGCCAGCAGCTTAGTTCCCTCCGGGGCGGGAATCAAAGTCGGGGAGCTGTTTTTT	TRBJ2-2	-	TRBV11-2	once
CASSITGNTGELFF	TGTGCCAGTAGTATTACAGGGAACACCGGGGAGCTGTTTTTT	TRBJ2-2	-	TRBV19	few
CASTARANYGYTF	TGTGCCAGCACTGCGCGGGCTAACTATGGCTACACCTTC	TRBJ1-2	-	TRBV6-5	once
CASSSTGDDTEAFF	TGTGCCAGCTCATCAACGGGGGATGACACTGAAGCTTTCTTT	TRBJ1-1	-	TRBV18	once
CASSTTTGGPYEQYF	TGTGCCAGCAGTACGACGACAGGGGGCCCCTACGAGCAGTACTTC	TRBJ2-7	TRBD1	TRBV27	-
CATSAQGRTDTQYF	TGTGCCACCAGTGCCCAGGGTAGGACAGATACGCAGTATTTT	TRBJ2-3	-	TRBV24-1	-
CASSSGRTSGLISEQYF	TGTGCCAGCAGCTCGGGACGGACTAGCGGGTTGATTAGTGAGCAGTACTTC	TRBJ2-7	TRBD2	TRBV11-3	-
CASSIEGGTEAFF	TGCGCCAGCAGTATAGAGGGTGGTACTGAAGCTTTCTTT	TRBJ1-1	-	TRBV5-1	-
CASSEKLEGYEQYF	TGTGCCAGCAGTGAAAAGTTGGAGGGGTACGAGCAGTACTTC	TRBJ2-7	-	TRBV6-1	-
CASSPRGNTQYF	TGTGCCAGCTCCCCCAGGGGGAATACGCAGTATTTT	TRBJ2-3	TRBD1	TRBV5-8	-
CASSGEVYTDTQYF	TGTGCCAGCAGTGGGGAGGTATACACAGATACGCAGTATTTT	TRBJ2-3	-	TRBV2	-